A single sample gave rise to the 24 T cell receptor beta chains below, sequenced in a study of blood T cell repertoires in COVID-19. Profiling relied on immunoSEQ multiplex PCR, and the TCRdb table lists in-frame clones only, not all of them. The profile covers over 200,000 clones, with 80% to 85% appearing a single time and approximately 4% taken by the ten largest. The sequenced sample consisted of peripheral blood. These receptors were obtained from a man aged 45-65 years with active or convalescent COVID-19.

This chain connects TRBV19 to TRBJ1-4; no clear D. V was shortened by 3 bases and J by 1 base, with 6 bases between the two germline ends. Germline V gives CDR1 LNHDA, CDR2 SQIVND (reference sequence). The length of the CDR3 is 14 residues. Written as DNA, the CDR3 is TGTGCCAGTAGTATGCGGGGAACTAATGAAAAACTGTTTTTT. Protein sequence: CASSMRGTNEKLFF.

The chain couples TRBV5-3 to TRBJ2-3; TRBD1 is a possible D gene (6 bases). TRBV5-3 is designated an ORF whose function remains uncertain. This CDR3 contains 15 residues. Trimming cost V 1 base and J 2 bases, with 11 bases left between them. CDR3 DNA: TGTGCCAGAAGCTTGAGGACAGAATACACAGATACGCAGTATTTT. Amino acid sequence: CARSLRTEYTDTQYF.

The rearrangement uses TRBV15 and TRBJ1-1; no firm D call. The CDR3 sequence is 13 residues long. Germline CDR1 is LNHNV and CDR2 is YYDKDF (reference sequence). V shed 5 bases and J shed 1 base, with 8 bases lying between them. The CDR3 DNA reads TGTGCCACCAGCCGGGGTCCGAACACTGAAGCTTTCTTT. Encoded protein: CATSRGPNTEAFF.

The chain carries TRBV5-4 and TRBJ1-2; possible D gene TRBD1, 5 bases. The CDR3 is made up of 13 amino acids. V gave up 0 bases and J gave up 2 bases, with 5 bases separating them. Germline CDR1 is SGHNT and CDR2 is YYREEE (reference sequence). The CDR3: CASSLDRNYGYTF. The DNA for the CDR3 is TGTGCCAGCAGCTTGGACAGGAACTATGGCTACACCTTC.

This clone was counted a single time. The CDR3 DNA reads as TGTGCCAGCACCTTGGGACAACTTAATGAAAAACTGTTTTTT. Protein product: CASTLGQLNEKLFF. The V and J genes are TRBV6-6 and TRBJ1-4; a possible D gene is TRBD1 (6 bases). The CDR3 is 14 residues long. Trimming left V 7 bases short and J 4 bases short, with 13 bases between. Germline V gene lookup returns CDR1 MNHNY and CDR2 SVGAGI (reference sequence).

This sequence joins TRBV21-1 and TRBJ1-1; the table's D call of TRBD1 was not tested on the DNA. TRBV21-1 is tagged as a pseudogene. The CDR3 has 16 residues. In DNA, the CDR3 is TGTGCCAGCAGCAAAGCGCAAGCAGGGGCGAACACTGAAGCTTTCTTT. Translated, it gives CASSKAQAGANTEAFF.

The rearrangement links TRBV7-9 to TRBJ2-1, with TRBD2 identical over 14 bases. V lost 6 bases and J lost 3; bases outside the gene matches: 4. The CDR3 length is 16 residues. Per the germline V gene, CDR1 is SEHNR and CDR2 is FQNEAQ (reference sequence). In nucleotides, the CDR3 is TGTGCCAGCAGACCCGGACTAGCGGGGGGCTACAATGAGCAGTTCTTC. It yields the protein CASRPGLAGGYNEQFF.

This clone was counted a single time. This sequence joins TRBV7-9 and TRBJ1-6; no firm D call. Trimming cost V 4 bases and J 7 bases, with 17 bases left between them. The V gene's germline CDR1 is SEHNR and CDR2 FQNEAQ (reference sequence). This CDR3 spans 16 amino acids. CDR3 residues: CASSYPAGGRNSPLHF. CDR3 DNA sequence: TGTGCCAGCAGCTACCCCGCCGGAGGGAGAAATTCACCCCTCCACTTT.

The chain links TRBV3-1 (or the pseudogene TRBV3-2) to TRBJ2-5; D is unresolved. Germline V gene sequence: CDR1 LGHDT, CDR2 YNNKEL (reference sequence). The CDR3 extends over 13 amino acids. Trimming pared 1 base from V and 2 bases from J, leaving 5 bases between. The CDR3 bases are TGTGCCAGCAGCCAAGCCCATCAAGAGACCCAGTACTTC. Translated, it gives CASSQAHQETQYF.

This clone came up a few times. The chain carries TRBV9 and TRBJ1-3; TRBD1 might be the D (6 bases). Germline-derived CDR1 and CDR2 are SGDLS and YYNGEE. This CDR3 spans 17 amino acids. With 0 bases removed from V and 3 bases from J, the gap between germline ends came to 16 bases. The CDR3 spells CASSVATQGSFGNTIYF. The CDR3 nucleotides read TGTGCCAGCAGCGTAGCTACACAGGGAAGCTTTGGAAACACCATATATTTT.

This sequence joins TRBV12-3 or TRBV12-4 and TRBJ1-6; TRBD1 might be the D (6 bases). V lost 6 bases to trimming and J lost 10 bases, with 13 bases between them. CDR3 length: 13 residues. The CDR3 region is CASSPGQPSPLHF. CDR3 nucleotides: TGTGCCAGCAGCCCTGGACAGCCGTCACCCCTCCACTTT.

The V and J genes are TRBV12-3 or TRBV12-4 and TRBJ1-1; D is unclear. V dropped 6 bases and J dropped 7 bases, with 12 bases sitting between them. The CDR3 has 12 residues. The CDR3 is CASSPAASEAFF. As DNA, the CDR3 is TGTGCCAGCAGCCCAGCGGCGAGTGAAGCTTTCTTT.

The chain recombines TRBV30 with TRBJ2-5; 7 nucleotides match TRBD1. V lost 8 bases to trimming and J lost 6 bases; unmatched junction nucleotides: 12. Germline V gene lookup returns CDR1 GTSNPN and CDR2 SVGIG (reference sequence). The CDR3 runs 13 residues. The CDR3 region has the DNA TGTGCCGCCAAAGGGGGCACGGGAAAGACCCAGTACTTC. It encodes CAAKGGTGKTQYF. Variable domain in full (rest from reference TRBV30 and TRBJ2-5): SQTIHQWPATLVQPVGSPLSLECTVEGTSNPNLYWYRQAAGRGLQLLFYSVGIGQISSEVPQNLSASRPQDRQFILSSKKLLLSDSGFYLCAAKGGTGKTQYFGPGTRLLVL.

About this clone itself: This specimen includes other DNA sequences encoding the same CDR3. V usage is TRBV5-1 and J usage is TRBJ1-1; D gene ambiguous. Germline-derived CDR1 and CDR2 are SGHRS and YFSETQ. Between the trimmed V and J ends, which lost 4 bases and 3 bases, there was a span of 10 bases. The CDR3 loop spans 13 amino acids. The CDR3 DNA follows: TGCGCCAGCAGCCTAGGGAGGGACACTGAAGCTTTCTTT. Translated, it gives CASSLGRDTEAFF.

The chain is built from TRBV2 and TRBJ1-1; weak D call: TRBD1 (6 bases). Trimming left V 4 bases short and J 1 base short, with 10 bases between. This CDR3 comprises 14 residues. Germline-derived CDR1 and CDR2 are SNHLY and FYNNEI. As DNA, the CDR3 is TGTGCCAGCAGTGTAGGCAGGGGGAACACTGAAGCTTTCTTT. As protein: CASSVGRGNTEAFF. The whole variable domain, remainder taken from reference TRBV2 and TRBJ1-1, is EPEVTQTPSHQVTQMGQEVILRCVPISNHLYFYWYRQILGQKVEFLVSFYNNEISEKSEIFDDQFSVERPDGSNFTLKIRSTKLEDSAMYFCASSVGRGNTEAFFGQGTRLTVV.

The rearrangement joins TRBV6-6 to TRBJ1-2; D unclear. V was cut by 8 bases and J by 4 bases, with 14 bases left in between. This CDR3 comprises 13 residues. Germline V gives CDR1 MNHNY, CDR2 SVGAGI (reference sequence). The CDR3 sequence: CASGWGEGYGYTF. Written as DNA, the CDR3 is TGTGCCAGCGGTTGGGGAGAGGGCTATGGCTACACCTTC.

The gene calls are TRBV9 and TRBJ1-2, with 9 bases identical to TRBD1. The junction had 4 bases not matched to a gene; V was cut back by 0 bases and J by 4 bases. Looked up from germline, CDR1 is SGDLS and CDR2 is YYNGEE. The CDR3 has 15 residues. CDR3 region: CASSVGQGGLYGYTF. CDR3 sequence (DNA): TGTGCCAGCAGCGTAGGACAGGGGGGCCTCTATGGCTACACCTTC.

V and J are TRBV6-1 and TRBJ1-2; 8 positions agree with TRBD1. Germline V gives CDR1 MNHNS, CDR2 SASEGT. The V gene end was trimmed by 3 bases and the J gene end by 0 bases; junction bases not matched to a gene: 3. The CDR3 spans 15 residues. The CDR3 nucleotides are TGTGCCAGCAGTGAGGACAGGGCTGCTAACTATGGCTACACCTTC. Translation gives CASSEDRAANYGYTF.

This clone showed up just once. The genes are TRBV4-3 and TRBJ2-7; 7 bases fit TRBD1. This CDR3 comprises 13 residues. Looked up from germline, CDR1 is LGHNA and CDR2 is YSLEER. V was pared by 2 bases and J by 4 bases, with 2 bases of the junction left unmatched. CDR3 residues: CASSQRQGYEQYF. CDR3 DNA sequence: TGCGCCAGCAGCCAACGACAGGGTTACGAGCAGTACTTC.

J is TRBJ1-2 and V is TRBV6-5, with 8 positions matching TRBD1. Germline-derived CDR1 and CDR2 are MNHEY and SVGAGI. CDR3 length equals 15 residues. Losses at the gene ends were 6 bases for V and 1 base for J; bases not matched to a gene: 7. DNA for the CDR3: TGTGCCAGCAGGCCAGGACAGGGATTTAACTATGGCTACACCTTC. Translated, it gives CASRPGQGFNYGYTF.

The gene calls are TRBV5-4 and TRBJ2-1, with a weak D call TRBD1 (5 bases). Between the trimmed V and J ends, which lost 0 bases and 4 bases, there was a span of 11 bases. The germline V gene encodes CDR1 SGHNT and CDR2 YYREEE (reference sequence). The CDR3 sequence is 15 residues long. CDR3 in amino acids: CASSLGGAFYNEQFF. CDR3 DNA sequence: TGTGCCAGCAGCTTGGGTGGGGCTTTTTACAATGAGCAGTTCTTC.

This chain uses TRBV11-3 with TRBJ2-5, with D possibly being TRBD2 (6 bases). The V end lost 1 base, the J end lost 3 bases, and 15 bases lay between the germline ends. CDR3 length: 16 residues. The germline gives CDR1 SGHNT, CDR2 YENEEA. CDR3 DNA sequence: TGTGCCAGCAGCTTAGGTAGGAGGGGCGCCGAAGAGACCCAGTACTTC. This codes for CASSLGRRGAEETQYF.

Details on this clone: Being one base from a much bigger clone, this may be a read error. This CDR3 reads CARTHDWGGGARSYNEQFF. The CDR3 DNA sequence: TGTGCCCGCACCCACGATTGGGGCGGGGGGGCCAGGTCCTACAATGAGCAGTTCTTC. The chain joins TRBV3-1 (or the pseudogene TRBV3-2) to TRBJ2-1, with 9 bases identical to TRBD2. V was clipped by 11 bases and J by 1 base; unmatched bases: 21. The CDR3 loop spans 19 amino acids. Germline V gene sequence: CDR1 LGHDT, CDR2 YNNKEL (reference sequence).

The J gene is TRBJ2-7, the V gene TRBV15; TRBD1 aligns across 7 bases. The length of the CDR3 is 13 residues. The ends lost 2 bases at V and 7 bases at J; junction bases unmatched: 5. CDR1 and CDR2 from the germline V gene are LNHNV and YYDKDF (reference sequence). CDR3 in DNA: TGTGCCACCAGCAGACGACAGGGTGATGAGCAGTACTTC. It codes for CATSRRQGDEQYF.